This T cell receptor (beta chain) was identified in a study of blood T cell repertoires in COVID-19 (dated by TCRdb to about 2020). Describing the broader study: Collaborator samples came from the United States, Italy and Spain and covered acute and convalescent phases of COVID-19. The prospective study material was composed of cDNA or gDNA derived from T cells, B-cell-depleted T cells, or PBMCs. The dataset comprised deeply sampled blood TCRbeta repertoires from subjects exposed to, actively infected with, or recovered from COVID-19. The repertoires were made available in a free public database intended to serve as a resource for research on the immune response to SARS-CoV-2. The samples were drawn from two sources: the first 160 participants of the ongoing ImmuneRACE study, and 1,000 to 1,500 subjects contributed by 6 global collaborators. Sample metadata almost always included a de-identified subject ID, COVID-19 status, age in years and sex. Where available, HLA class I and class II types were obtained from metadata supplied by the sample provider rather than from assay-based typing. Results the study describes overall, beyond this receptor: How much clinical and demographic metadata was included differed by source and by participant, and the metadata was provided uncurated.

CDR1 and CDR2, per the germline V gene, are SGHDN and FVKESK. The CDR3 spans 15 residues, from the cysteine through the phenylalanine. Only the CDR3 region is kept as DNA, spanning 45 bases read in frame from base 1. The germline ends are 13 bases apart after V is trimmed by 6 bases and J by 1 base. As regards this clone: Its antigen is currently not known. Base-call qualities are not available, and no considerably larger clone is one nucleotide away.

Each collaborating institution followed its own protocols to collect whole blood in K2EDTA tubes. For TCRbeta analysis, collaborators shipped samples in one of three forms: frozen whole blood, isolated PBMCs, or DNA extracted from either of those sample types. TCRbeta CDR3 regions were amplified from genomic DNA by means of the immunoSEQ Assay, a bias-controlled multiplex PCR. The authors' analysis ran thus. Within the assay, amplification of reference gene primers was used to estimate how many nucleated cells each sample contained. To quantify the absolute abundance of each unique TCRbeta CDR3 rearrangement, sequence reads were collapsed and filtered. For each sample, productive Simpson clonality was calculated as the square root of Simpson's diversity index across productive rearrangements. Sourced from immuneACCESS, this table was stored by TCRdb with only in-frame sequences that have V and J called. A share of the clones is absent; for the studies checked, an unresolved V gene accounts for under half, and the remainder has no known explanation. That table gives V, J and clone size, and the DNA gave D and trimming. The sample contains more than 250,000 clones, 70% to 90% of them found a single time. The ten largest make up approximately 0.7% of the sample.

The sample consisted of peripheral blood. The chain employs TRBV14 and TRBJ2-1; tentative D gene TRBD2, with 5 bases matching. The receptor comes from a human donor in a cohort sampled during active COVID-19. The CDR3 amino acid sequence is: CASSYGLGSYNEQFF. The DNA sequence reads TGTGCCAGCAGTTACGGACTGGGTTCCTACAATGAGCAGTTCTTC.